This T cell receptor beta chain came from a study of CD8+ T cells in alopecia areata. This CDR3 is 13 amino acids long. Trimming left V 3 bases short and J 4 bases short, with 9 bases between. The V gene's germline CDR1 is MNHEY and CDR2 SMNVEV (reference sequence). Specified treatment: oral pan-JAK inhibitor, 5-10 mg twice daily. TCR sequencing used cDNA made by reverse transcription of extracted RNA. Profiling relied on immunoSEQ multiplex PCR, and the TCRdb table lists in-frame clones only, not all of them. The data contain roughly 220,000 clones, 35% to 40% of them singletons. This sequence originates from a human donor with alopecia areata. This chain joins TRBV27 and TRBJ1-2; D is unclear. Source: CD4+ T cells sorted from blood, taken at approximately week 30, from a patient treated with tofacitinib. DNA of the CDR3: TGTGCCAGCAGTTTCCCGGGGTTCTATGGCTACACCTTC. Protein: CASSFPGFYGYTF.